This T cell receptor beta chain was obtained from a study of cytomegalovirus exposure and HLA in healthy donors (dated by TCRdb to the late 2010s). For context, the study as a whole: An earlier analysis of 587 of the donors reported 276 Gb of sequence data and 117 million unique TCR beta sequences obtained from around 190 million T cells. An early release that covered 640 HLA-typed donors contained approximately 300 gigabases of sequencing data and tens of millions of unique TCR sequences. Of the roughly 430 genotyped donors, approximately 83% fell in the genetic ancestry cluster associated with self-reported Caucasian donors. The study aimed to test whether cataloging public T cell receptors could reveal signatures of past pathogen exposure. Using immunosequencing, the study profiled T cell repertoires from fewer than 700 subjects and related those repertoires to cytomegalovirus serostatus. Besides the first cohort of hundreds of subjects, a separate validation cohort made up of roughly 130 different subjects was used. High-throughput TCR immunosequencing, statistical association of individual TCRs with disease status, and machine learning were combined to predict cytomegalovirus infection status. A later analysis re-analyzed previously published TCR beta repertoires from approximately 700 donors and added high-resolution HLA genotyping to study TCR occurrence patterns. In the later analysis, no new phenotypic data were used to find candidate immune exposures; instead, reliance was placed on TCR beta sequences and their occurrence across donors. An earlier analysis of more than 450 of the donors used high-throughput TCR beta sequencing to judge whether each TCR beta V gene segment behaved as functional or pseudogenic. Donor age, sex, ethnicity and CMV serostatus were compiled together with the repertoire data. In a later genetic analysis, genome-wide SNP genotypes for about three fifths of the roughly 670 donors were used, and that subset was treated as a discovery cohort. All discovery cohort repertoires had been generated using a single sequencing platform. Class I and class II HLA loci were covered by the typing at four-digit resolution. Typing coverage varied by locus: about 629-630 donors for A, B, C, DRB1 and DQB1; roughly 520 for DQA1; 600 to 610 for DPA1; some 470 for DPB1. Because of strong linkage in the cohort, roughly five DR-DQ haplotypes were treated as single units for association and clustering. Among some 410 genotyped donors of the cohort, an average of around 240,000 unique TCR beta nucleotide sequences was sequenced per donor, of which 15% to 20% were non-productive. Study-level results and caveats: A cluster of highly shared sequence variants was judged likely to be a technical artifact of the sequencing pipeline. Assigning TCR associations to individual alleles was difficult when HLA alleles, especially DR and DQ, strongly co-occurred. V-gene and J-gene trimming of TCR beta chains was associated with a missense DCLRE1C variant in a later genetic analysis, and the association was replicated in an independent cohort. Correlated functional status among segregating V segments might reflect linkage disequilibrium, but an unknown experimental factor could not be ruled out. A later genetic analysis reported fewer N-insertions in productive TCRs among donors in an Asian-associated ancestry cluster than the roughly 650-donor mean. In a later analysis, HLA-associated TCR beta chains showed more clonal expansion and lower generation probabilities than non-associated chains that were equally common. While some public TCRs were present in many individuals, most TCR sequences turned up only very rarely across donors. Broadly in line with IMGT annotations, most TCR beta V segments showed up in productive rearrangements about 90% or about 30% of the time in an earlier analysis of about 500 of the donors. Cytomegalovirus status was reported to be diagnosed by the classifier with high specificity and sensitivity in both the original and validation cohorts. The earlier analysis of 587 of the donors excluded some 15 rarely observed V segments, including chromosome 9 orphons, because counts were too low. Because HLA typing was unavailable for some donors at each locus, only the typed subset was used in association tests. CMV serostatus was the only immune exposure information available for the cohort. In a later analysis, some 18,000 TCR beta sequences were associated with specific HLA alleles at a false discovery rate of 0.05. According to the authors, the approach could potentially be generalized to other disease states and immunological phenotypes. Presence/absence analyses assumed roughly uniform sequencing depth across donors, an assumption that may not hold. In a later analysis, most CMV-associated TCR beta chains were found to appear HLA-restricted, with HLA associations seemingly driven largely by CMV exposure. A total of 150 to 200 TCR beta chains were listed by the study as associated with cytomegalovirus. In a later analysis, TCR association rates were found to vary across HLA loci, with the most associated TCRs seen for DRB1 alleles and the fewest for HLA-C alleles. The cohort was sequenced for TCR beta chains only, and without alpha or paired-chain data the features that could be detected were limited. In vitro tests confirmed that a few of the cytomegalovirus-associated TCR beta chains recognize cytomegalovirus antigens. According to a later analysis, parvovirus B19, influenza, CMV and Epstein-Barr virus appeared linked to several top co-occurrence clusters. A further reported finding was that TCR beta sequences accurately predicted the HLA-A and HLA-B alleles for most subjects in the first cohort. Some IMGT-functional V segments, including TRBV6-2 and TRBV6-3, could not be told apart with the 87-base-pair reads, so those segments were excluded.

Remarks on this clone: Its antigen is unknown. No quality values exist for individual bases; no much larger clone is one base distant.

The CDR3 starts with the cysteine, ends with the phenylalanine, and has 14 residues. CDR3 DNA is the only sequence kept; it has 42 bases, read in frame from the first base. CDR1 LGHNT and CDR2 FRNRAP are derived from the germline V gene. Germline trimming amounts to 9 bases on V and 0 bases on J, with 7 as the count of junction bases outside the gene matches. Library preparation employed the immunoSEQ multiplex PCR assay. For the multiplex PCR, a mixture combining 60 forward primers for TCR Vbeta segments and 13 reverse primers for TCR Jbeta segments was used. Amplification of the CDR3 region of rearranged TCR beta genes was performed with a multiplex PCR assay on genomic DNA. On the Illumina HiSeq System, the amplified TCR beta libraries were sequenced as 87-base-pair reads. The paper's processing steps were these. Across the 700 or so repertoires, a later analysis counted 78 million or so unique TCR beta chains, around 11 million of which were shared by at least two donors. Raw reads were error-corrected and collapsed into unique sequences with a nearest-neighbor algorithm that merged closely related sequences to remove PCR and sequencing errors. V, D and J gene segments were assigned by aligning CDR3 sequences to IMGT reference sequences. For a sequence to be retained, at least a six-nucleotide match to both a V gene segment and a J gene segment was required. A rearrangement was called productive if the CDR3 had no stop codons and remained in frame with V and J, and every other rearrangement was called non-productive. Following IMGT convention, CDR3 was defined as the stretch from the second conserved V-encoded cysteine up to the conserved J-encoded phenylalanine. The earlier analysis of a few hundred of the donors excluded sequences that lacked an unambiguous match to a single V gene segment. An earlier analysis of 587 of the donors called V segments functional above 56.7% productive rearrangements and segregating when the between-donor standard deviation exceeded 5%. A statistical classification framework was developed to diagnose cytomegalovirus status using the catalog of TCR beta chain sequences. In a later analysis, V and J genes were assigned by comparing TCR nucleotide sequences against IMGT/GENE-DB human TR gene sequences. Using the TCRdist pipeline, a later analysis assigned CDR3 sequences along with most-parsimonious VDJ recombination scenarios. In a later analysis, each TCR beta chain was defined by its CDR3 amino acid sequence together with its V-gene family, and reads lacking a unique V-gene family were excluded. In a later analysis, 550 to 650 highly shared, low-generation-probability nucleotide sequences were removed to address suspected cross-contamination and a sequencing artifact. In a later analysis, a clonal expansion index for each public chain was calculated from normalized within-repertoire ranks of inferred template counts. Generation probabilities in a later analysis came from a VDJ recombination model fitted to out-of-frame rearrangements, and those results were checked against IGoR. In a later analysis, TCR-TCR, TCR-HLA and TCR-CMV co-occurrence was scored with hypergeometric tests, and a repertoire-size bias correction was applied to TCR pairs. To estimate false discovery rates, a later analysis permuted the HLA or CMV assignments 20 times. In a later analysis, co-occurring TCRs were grouped using DBSCAN, and TCRdist sequence similarity was added for clustering within HLA-allele-positive subsets. Repertoires with fewer than 30,000 or more than 120,000 public chains, plus five repertoires with anomalous nucleotide sharing, were excluded from co-occurrence clustering. The immuneACCESS repertoire file appears here via TCRdb, limited to in-frame rearrangements. These files lack a portion of the clones; in checked studies, under half of the deficit traces to unresolved V genes, and the cause of the others is not known. That table gives V, J and clone size, and the DNA gave D and trimming. In all, the sample holds 140,000 to 150,000 clones, and approximately 80% of those were seen once. Clones ranked in the top ten supply around 2.5% of the sample.

The cohort was made up of 666 healthy bone marrow donors. Cohort members were all nominally healthy when sampled, although unrecorded immune exposures were likely present. The donor was CMV seropositive and was included in the group of 250 to 300 seropositive cohort members. Each donor provided a peripheral blood sample, and peripheral blood mononuclear cells were used for TCR beta sequencing. The Qiagen DNeasy Blood Extraction Kit was used to extract genomic DNA from the blood cell samples. The rearrangement joined TRBV12-5 to TRBJ1-1, with TRBD1 matching 7 junction bases. Sequenced sample: PBMCs. The receptor was isolated from a woman younger than 30 in good health and CMV-seropositive. The DNA is TGTGCTAGCTCCCCGGGACAGATGAACACTGAAGCTTTCTTT. Translated, it gives CASSPGQMNTEAFF.